This TCR beta chain comes out of a study of Graves' ophthalmopathy and Graves' hyperthyroidism (dated by TCRdb to 2016 to 2018). For the study in its entirety: Peripheral blood was collected before any treatment was given, at the time of initial diagnosis. An independent validation cohort comprised around 19 hyperthyroidism patients and some 16 patients who later progressed from hyperthyroidism to ophthalmopathy. To explore V-J signatures that separate ophthalmopathy from hyperthyroidism, a discovery set of around 97 patients was enrolled, consisting of roughly 45 with ophthalmopathy and roughly 57 with stable hyperthyroidism. The approximately 95 discovery patients were divided at random into training and test sets in a 7:3 ratio. Following sample collection, hyperthyroidism patients were given methimazole at a starting dose of 30 mg daily, and ophthalmopathy patients were given high-dose intravenous methylprednisolone. In more than five hyperthyroidism patients, T-cell repertoires of thyroid tissue and blood were compared. TCR beta repertoire signatures were used to distinguish Graves' ophthalmopathy from Graves' hyperthyroidism and to predict progression to ophthalmopathy. In total, 135 blood samples were TCR-sequenced: roughly 45 ophthalmopathy, roughly 77 hyperthyroidism and some 17 hyperthyroidism-to-ophthalmopathy patients.

Study-level results and caveats: Among expanded thyroid clonotypes with frequency above 0.001, most also showed up in blood, which suggests that blood repertoires may reflect the thyroid immune response. In validation, the model predicted ophthalmopathy progression with about 64% sensitivity and 72.22% specificity; fewer than 15 predicted patients were CT-confirmed with GO in a median of approximately 6.5 months. No statistical method was used to predetermine the sample size, and group allocation was not hidden from the investigators. The 13-signature model separated ophthalmopathy from stable hyperthyroidism with 87.88% sensitivity and just under 84% specificity in cross-validation, and 80%/75% in the test set.

Notes on this clonotype: The antigen it binds to is not known. No much larger clone exists at a distance of one base, and base qualities are not known.

According to the germline V gene (reference sequence), CDR1 reads SGHAT and CDR2 reads FQDESV. Reading from cysteine to phenylalanine, the CDR3 counts 13 amino acids. The DNA shown is the 39-base CDR3, in frame from base 1. V was cut back by 3 bases and J by 4 bases, leaving a gap of 7 bases between them. TCR beta CDR3 regions were amplified from RNA transcripts for repertoire sequencing. The first round was an RT-PCR using HTBI primers with the Qiagen OneStep RT-PCR kit, and this first round was followed by a second-round multiplex PCR, then size selection and purification. Libraries were sequenced paired-end with 100 bp reads on an Illumina HiSeq2000. As for the authors' bioinformatics: SOAPnuke was used to process the reads, throwing out any read that had adapters, had uncalled bases, had a mean Phred below 15, or lacked an exact constant-primer or identifier match. COPE v1.2.5 was used to merge the high-quality paired reads. Unique nucleotide sequences were defined as clonotypes and aligned to IMGT TRB V, D and J references using MiTCR v1.1. The analysis was limited to V-J combinations with a frequency above 0.0001, which together covered 99% to 99.2% of the repertoires. A TCR clonal expansion and chaos score per V-J combination was defined as the ratio of F50 clonal expansion to chaos observed in the TCRdist matrix. Welch's t-statistics and random forest were used to reduce features to about a dozen V-J combinations, which were fed into a naive Bayes classifier. Thyroid-blood repertoire similarity was quantified with the Morisita-Horn index. TCRdb passed the public sequencing reads through fastp at Q25 and MiXCR, retaining productive beta sequences. A single entry per CDR3 protein holds the most common genes and DNA from its merged rows. These V and J calls are TCRdb output, not the study's own analysis. The sample has a few hundred thousand distinct CDR3 sequences on record, about 16% of them singletons. Roughly 7% of the sample is taken by the ten largest.

Hyperthyroidism was considered stable if no progression to ophthalmopathy occurred within 18 months of follow-up. Patients with hyperthyroidism were aged 18 to 65 years, had been newly diagnosed, and had a disease duration of less than 2 months. Patients with other autoimmune diseases, uncontrolled infections, pregnancy or lactation were excluded. Clinical symptoms, serum thyroxine, TRAb, thyroid ultrasound and orbital computed tomography were used for diagnosis. PBMCs were isolated from 10 ml of fresh peripheral blood by Ficoll-Paque density gradient centrifugation. Total RNA was extracted with Trizol reagent and quality-checked on an Agilent 2100 Bioanalyzer.

The TCR sequence derives from a woman aged 18-35 years with stable Graves' hyperthyroidism. Donor details come from another sample of the same person, matched by shared clones. The chain joins TRBV11-1 to TRBJ1-5; the D gene remains uncertain. The sequenced sample consisted of peripheral blood. The CDR3 sequence is CASSLYPNQPQHF. The DNA is TGTGCCAGCAGCTTGTACCCAAATCAGCCCCAGCATTTT.